This T cell receptor beta chain emerged from a study of OX40 agonist ivuxolimab in advanced cancers. Across the study: Of mixed ages from about 20 to 85 and averaging about 65 years, the group was approximately 80% male.

V gave up 5 bases and J gave up 2 bases; unmatched junction bases: 2. The CDR3 spans 14 residues. Germline V gene data show CDR1 as SGHDT and CDR2 as YYEEEE. Autoimmune disease history or systemic immunosuppression led to patients being barred. Sampling times: baseline, cycle 4 day 1, cycle 7 day 1. Method: immunoSEQ multiplex PCR; TCRdb's copy keeps in-frame clones and lacks some. The repertoire holds approximately 66,000 clones, with roughly nine tenths as singletons. The genes are TRBV5-6 and TRBJ2-7, with 12 positions matching TRBD2. The TCR was taken from an adult with an advanced solid tumor such as melanoma, head and neck, liver or kidney cancer. This specimen consisted of CD4+ or CD8+ T cells sorted from blood, obtained in a trial of the OX40 agonist ivuxolimab. The CDR3 protein is CASRTSGGTYEQYF. Written as DNA, the CDR3 is TGTGCCAGCAGGACTAGCGGGGGCACCTACGAGCAGTACTTC.